The sequence of this TCR beta chain was determined in a study of regulatory T cells in long-lasting Graves disease. Time point given: newly diagnosed GD, antithyroid drugs for less than 3 months. Making the TCR library involved RNA that had been extracted from PBMCs. The authors built TCR beta libraries using iRepertoire HTBI primers and Arm-PCR of CDR3 regions. MiXCR, run by TCRdb on the multiplex PCR reads, gives a single entry per CDR3 protein. The sample lists 540,000 or so distinct CDR3 sequences, roughly 13% occurring once. V dropped 2 bases and J dropped 1 base, with 14 bases sitting between them. CDR3 length equals 16 residues. The V gene's germline CDR1 is SEHNR and CDR2 FQNEAQ (reference sequence). Study findings and constraints: Newly diagnosed disease favored TRBV20-1 and TRBJ2-1 over persistent disease.

This clonotype came up many times. Its antigen is still unknown. This same sample was also part of a study on T cells in Graves' hyperthyroidism and ophthalmopathy. From that second work: Uncontrolled infection, other autoimmune disease, pregnancy or lactation excluded patients. The HTBI set primed first-round TCR CDR3 RT-PCR.

Sequenced material: peripheral blood mononuclear cells (PBMCs), taken at new diagnosis, from a patient treated with antithyroid drugs. This chain joins TRBV7-9 and TRBJ1-1; TRBD1 might be the D (5 bases). The clonotype originates from a man aged 25 to 40 with Graves disease. CDR3 loop: CASSLYGAGKNTEAFF. CDR3 in DNA: TGTGCCAGCAGCTTATATGGGGCCGGGAAGAACACTGAAGCTTTCTTT.